This T cell receptor (beta chain) was sequenced in a study of blood T cell repertoires in COVID-19. Study as a whole: Whether acute or convalescent, the COVID-19 samples came from the United States, Italy and Spain. Sources were T cells, B-cell-depleted T cells, or PBMCs; the material itself was cDNA or gDNA.

Recruited during active infection, patients (from Seattle) were subsequently followed longitudinally. The CDR3 is 19 amino acids. CDR1 and CDR2 (germline): LNHDA, SQIVND (reference sequence). Germline trimming cut 5 bases from V and 1 base from J; bases unmatched to any gene: 6. Authors' methods: Reference gene primer amplification yielded estimated nucleated cell counts. The protocol was immunoSEQ multiplex PCR, while the TCRdb copy is restricted to in-frame clones and leaves out a portion. From that table come the V and J calls and clone size; the DNA was used to work out D and trimming. The sample includes 250,000 to 300,000 clones, about 90% of them seen just once.

Sequenced material: peripheral blood. The receptor comes from a woman aged 70-85 years with COVID-19, enrolled during active disease. V usage is TRBV19 and J usage is TRBJ2-6; TRBD2 matches 15 bases. The CDR3 loop reads CASSSSGLAGGSGANVLTF. The CDR3 DNA reads as TGTGCCAGTAGTTCATCGGGACTAGCGGGAGGTTCTGGGGCCAACGTCCTGACTTTC.